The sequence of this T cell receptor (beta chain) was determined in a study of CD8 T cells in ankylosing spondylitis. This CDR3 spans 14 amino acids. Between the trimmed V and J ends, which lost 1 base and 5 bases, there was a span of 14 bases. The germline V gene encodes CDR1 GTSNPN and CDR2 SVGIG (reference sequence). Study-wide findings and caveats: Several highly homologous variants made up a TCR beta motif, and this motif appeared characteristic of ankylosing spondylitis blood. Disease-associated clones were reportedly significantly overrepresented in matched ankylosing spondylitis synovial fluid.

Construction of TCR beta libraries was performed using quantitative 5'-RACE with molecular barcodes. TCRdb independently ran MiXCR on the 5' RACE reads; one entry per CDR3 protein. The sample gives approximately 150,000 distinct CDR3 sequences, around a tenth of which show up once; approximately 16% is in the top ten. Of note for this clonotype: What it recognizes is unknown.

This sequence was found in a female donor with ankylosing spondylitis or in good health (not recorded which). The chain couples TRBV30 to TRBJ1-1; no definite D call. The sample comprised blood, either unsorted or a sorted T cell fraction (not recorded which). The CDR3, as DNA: TGTGCCTGGAGTGGGGATACATGGCGGACTGAAGCTTTCTTT. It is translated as CAWSGDTWRTEAFF. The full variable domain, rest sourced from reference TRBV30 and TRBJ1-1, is SQTIHQWPATLVQPVGSPLSLECTVEGTSNPNLYWYRQAAGRGLQLLFYSVGIGQISSEVPQNLSASRPQDRQFILSSKKLLLSDSGFYLCAWSGDTWRTEAFFGQGTRLTVV.